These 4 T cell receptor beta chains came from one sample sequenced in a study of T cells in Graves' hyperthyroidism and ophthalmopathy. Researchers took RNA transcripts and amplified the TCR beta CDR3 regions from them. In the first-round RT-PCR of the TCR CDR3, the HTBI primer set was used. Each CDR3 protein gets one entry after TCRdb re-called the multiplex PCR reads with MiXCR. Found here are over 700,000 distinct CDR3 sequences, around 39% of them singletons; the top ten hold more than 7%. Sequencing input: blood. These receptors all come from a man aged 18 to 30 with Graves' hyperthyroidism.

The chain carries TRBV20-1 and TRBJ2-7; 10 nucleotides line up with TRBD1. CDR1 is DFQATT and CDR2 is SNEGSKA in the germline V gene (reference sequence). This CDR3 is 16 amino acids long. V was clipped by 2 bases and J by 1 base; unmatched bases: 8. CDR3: CSARFPGQGISYEQYF. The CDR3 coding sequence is TGCAGTGCTAGATTCCCGGGACAGGGGATATCCTACGAGCAGTACTTC.

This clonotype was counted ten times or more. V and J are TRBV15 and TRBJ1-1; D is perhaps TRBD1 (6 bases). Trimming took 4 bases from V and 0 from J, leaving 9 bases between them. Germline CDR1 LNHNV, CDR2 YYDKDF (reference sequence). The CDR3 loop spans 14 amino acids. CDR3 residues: CATSITGLNTEAFF. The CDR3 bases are TGTGCCACCAGCATTACAGGGTTGAACACTGAAGCTTTCTTT.

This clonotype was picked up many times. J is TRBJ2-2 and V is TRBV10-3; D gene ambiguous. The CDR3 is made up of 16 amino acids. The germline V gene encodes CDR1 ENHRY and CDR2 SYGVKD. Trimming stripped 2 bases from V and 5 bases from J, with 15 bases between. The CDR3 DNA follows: TGTGCCATCAGTGAGCCCGACCTCGTTCCAACCGGGGAGCTGTTTTTT. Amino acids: CAISEPDLVPTGELFF.

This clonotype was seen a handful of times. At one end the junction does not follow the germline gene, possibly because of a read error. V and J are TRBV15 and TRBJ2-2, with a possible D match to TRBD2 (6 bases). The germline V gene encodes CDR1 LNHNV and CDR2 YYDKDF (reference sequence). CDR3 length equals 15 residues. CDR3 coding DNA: TGTGCCAGCAGCTTAACTGGGGCGGGATCCGGGGAGCTGTTTTTT. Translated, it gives CASSLTGAGSGELFF.